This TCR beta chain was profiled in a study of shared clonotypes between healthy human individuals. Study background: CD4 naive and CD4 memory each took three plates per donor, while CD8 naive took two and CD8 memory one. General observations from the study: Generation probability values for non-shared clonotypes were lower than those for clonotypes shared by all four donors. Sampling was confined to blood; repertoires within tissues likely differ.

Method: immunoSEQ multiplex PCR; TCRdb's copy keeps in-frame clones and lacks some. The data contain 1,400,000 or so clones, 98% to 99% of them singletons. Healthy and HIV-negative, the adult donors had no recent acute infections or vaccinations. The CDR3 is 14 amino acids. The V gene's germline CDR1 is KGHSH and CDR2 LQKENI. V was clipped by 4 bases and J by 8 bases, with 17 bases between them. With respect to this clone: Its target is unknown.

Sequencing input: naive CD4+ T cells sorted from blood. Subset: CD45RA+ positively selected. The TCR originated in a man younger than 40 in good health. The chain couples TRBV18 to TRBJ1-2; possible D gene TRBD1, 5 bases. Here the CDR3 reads CASSRSDGAEGYTF. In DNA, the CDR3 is TGTGCCAGCTCACGATCGGACGGGGCCGAGGGCTACACCTTC.